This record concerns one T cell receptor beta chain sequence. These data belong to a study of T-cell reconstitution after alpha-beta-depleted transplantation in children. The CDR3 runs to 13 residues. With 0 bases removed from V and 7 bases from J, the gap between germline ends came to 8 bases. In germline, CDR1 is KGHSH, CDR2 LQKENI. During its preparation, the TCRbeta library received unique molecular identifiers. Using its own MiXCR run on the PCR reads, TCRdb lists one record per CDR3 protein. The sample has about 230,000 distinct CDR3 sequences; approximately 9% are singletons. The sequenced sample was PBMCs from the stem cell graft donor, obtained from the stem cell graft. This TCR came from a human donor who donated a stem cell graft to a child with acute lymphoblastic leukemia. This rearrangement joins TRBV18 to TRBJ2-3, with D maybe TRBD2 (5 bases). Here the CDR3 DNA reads TGTGCCAGCTCACCACCGACGGGGAATACGCAGTATTTT. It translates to CASSPPTGNTQYF.